This note documents a single T cell receptor beta chain sequence. Germline V gives CDR1 DFQATT, CDR2 SNEGSKA (reference sequence). The CDR3 length is 15 residues. After removal of 3 bases from V and 1 base from J, the junction contained 5 bases not matched to a gene. Living in 24 US areas, the participants were between roughly 18 and 95 years of age. Two consecutive negative NP/OP PCR tests, clearance, or resolved symptoms defined Cohort 3 recovery. In the original analysis: Amplification with reference gene primers provided the estimates of nucleated cell counts. Produced via immunoSEQ multiplex PCR; TCRdb's table is partial and in-frame only. Clonal size and the V and J genes are those of that table, whereas D and trimming came from the DNA. The sample contains approximately 220,000 clones, 80% to 90% of which appear only once. This specimen belongs to a study of blood T cell repertoires in COVID-19. Study as a whole: Collection of acute and convalescent COVID-19 samples took place in the United States, Italy and Spain.

Specimen: PBMCs or T cells enriched from blood (not recorded which). The receptor was isolated from a man younger than 40 who had recovered from COVID-19. V and J are TRBV20-1 and TRBJ2-3, with TRBD1 identical over 9 bases. The CDR3 nucleotides are TGCAGTGCTAGTTTTCGGACAGGGGGCACAGATACGCAGTATTTT. Its translation: CSASFRTGGTDTQYF.